One and the same sample provided the 28 T cell receptor beta chains below, sequenced in a study of blood T cell repertoires in COVID-19. Assay used: immunoSEQ multiplex PCR; TCRdb lists only in-frame clones, some missing. The data show roughly 250,000 clones, about 80% seen once. Sequenced: peripheral blood. These receptors were taken from a human donor in a cohort sampled during active COVID-19.

V is TRBV5-6 and J is TRBJ1-6, with 10 positions matching TRBD1. The CDR3 totals 16 residues. Unmatched junction bases numbered 10, after V lost 4 bases and J lost 9 bases. Germline CDR1 SGHDT, CDR2 YYEEEE. The CDR3 here is CASSVENGQGVSPLHF. For the CDR3, the DNA is TGTGCCAGCAGCGTGGAGAATGGACAGGGGGTTTCACCCCTCCACTTT.

The V gene is TRBV7-2, the J gene TRBJ2-7, with D possibly being TRBD2 (6 bases). The length of the CDR3 is 14 residues. From germline, CDR1 is SGHTA and CDR2 FQGNSA. V lost 0 bases to trimming and J lost 0 bases, with 6 bases between them. The CDR3 DNA reads as TGTGCCAGCAGCTTAGCGACTAGCTCCTACGAGCAGTACTTC. Its translation: CASSLATSSYEQYF.

The CDR3 here is CASMGGQHNSPLHF. The DNA of the CDR3 is TGTGCCAGTATGGGGGGACAGCATAATTCACCCCTCCACTTT. The rearrangement links TRBV19 to TRBJ1-6; 7 bases are shared with TRBD1. The germline CDR1 and CDR2 sequences are LNHDA and SQIVND (reference sequence). V lost 7 bases and J lost 5; bases outside the gene matches: 5. There are 14 residues in the CDR3. The full variable domain, its missing parts supplied by reference TRBV19 and TRBJ1-6, is DGGITQSPKYLFRKEGQNVTLSCEQNLNHDAMYWYRQDPGQGLRLIYYSQIVNDFQKGDIAEGYSVSREKKESFPLTVTSAQKNPTAFYLCASMGGQHNSPLHFGNGTRLTVT.

The gene calls are TRBV18 and TRBJ2-5; D remains ambiguous. CDR1 is KGHSH and CDR2 is LQKENI in the germline V gene. This CDR3 comprises 13 residues. V was trimmed by 2 bases and J by 1 base, leaving 5 bases between them. The DNA of the CDR3 is TGTGCCAGCTCACCAGCAGTCCAAGAGACCCAGTACTTC. It translates to CASSPAVQETQYF.

The chain has TRBV27 and TRBJ2-3; 8 nucleotides line up with TRBD2. The ends lost 6 bases at V and 5 bases at J; junction bases unmatched: 4. The CDR3 has 13 residues. Looked up from germline, CDR1 is MNHEY and CDR2 is SMNVEV (reference sequence). The CDR3 sequence: CASRAGLVDTQYF. CDR3 in DNA: TGTGCCAGCAGGGCGGGACTAGTAGATACGCAGTATTTT.

The chain links TRBV6-5 to TRBJ1-2; the D gene is possibly TRBD1 (5 bases). Germline-derived CDR1 and CDR2 are MNHEY and SVGAGI. The CDR3 is made up of 13 amino acids. Trimming took 8 bases from V and 7 from J, leaving 17 bases between them. For the CDR3, the DNA is TGTGCCAGCGCCGGGCAGGGTGTTGGTGGCTACACCTTC. It specifies CASAGQGVGGYTF.

The CDR3 is CASSSRTGMTNTEAFF. In DNA, the CDR3 is TGTGCCAGCAGTTCGAGGACAGGAATGACGAACACTGAAGCTTTCTTT. The chain recombines TRBV6-5 with TRBJ1-1, with 7 nucleotides matching TRBD1. The CDR3 sequence is 16 residues long. V trimming: 4 bases; J trimming: 1 base; junction bases outside the gene matches: 9. CDR1 is MNHEY and CDR2 is SVGAGI in the germline V gene.

The chain carries TRBV4-3 and TRBJ1-2, with D perhaps matching TRBD1 (5 bases). This CDR3 spans 15 amino acids. Germline CDR1 LGHNA, CDR2 YSLEER. With 2 bases removed from V and 8 bases from J, the gap between germline ends came to 18 bases. CDR3 DNA sequence: TGCGCCAGCAGCCAAACCTATCCGTCGACAGTCGGCTACACCTTC. It codes for CASSQTYPSTVGYTF.

This chain uses TRBV21-1 with TRBJ1-6; the DNA was not used to check the table's D call, TRBD1. TRBV21-1 constitutes a pseudogene. This CDR3 region has 15 residues. CDR3 sequence: CASSRGTGGYSPLHF. CDR3 DNA sequence: TGTGCCAGCAGCCGGGGGACAGGGGGATATTCACCCCTCCACTTT.

The CDR3 loop reads CASTSGGTGILSTNEKLFF. The CDR3 coding sequence is TGTGCCAGTACCTCCGGCGGGACAGGGATTCTGTCTACTAATGAAAAACTGTTTTTT. This rearrangement joins TRBV19 to TRBJ1-4; 9 positions match TRBD1. The germline V gene has CDR1 LNHDA and CDR2 SQIVND (reference sequence). The CDR3 runs to 19 residues. V lost 7 bases to trimming and J lost 2 bases; unmatched junction nucleotides: 17.

This clone has more than one count but fewer than ten. CDR3 in DNA: TGTGCCAGCAGCTTAAATGGGGCGTCTAGCAATCAGCCCCAGCATTTT. Protein: CASSLNGASSNQPQHF. The V call is TRBV7-9, the J call TRBJ1-5, with D possibly being TRBD1 (5 bases). Germline V CDR1 and CDR2: SEHNR, FQNEAQ (reference sequence). The ends were cut back, 2 bases at V and 0 bases at J, with 11 bases in the middle. The CDR3 loop spans 16 amino acids.

The CDR3 DNA reads TGTGCCAGCAGCGACGGACTAGCCGGCAGCTCCTACGAGCAGTACTTC. It yields the protein CASSDGLAGSSYEQYF. V and J are TRBV7-9 and TRBJ2-7; TRBD2 aligns across 8 bases. In germline, CDR1 is SEHNR, CDR2 FQNEAQ (reference sequence). Losses at the gene ends were 5 bases for V and 0 bases for J; bases not matched to a gene: 9. The CDR3 contains 16 residues.

The chain carries TRBV12-3 or TRBV12-4 and TRBJ1-1; 8 nucleotides line up with TRBD1. V dropped 6 bases and J dropped 4; count of bases not matched to a gene: 4. CDR3 length equals 13 residues. For the CDR3, the DNA is TGTGCCAGCAGATCCAGGGGGCTCACTGAAGCTTTCTTT. Translated: CASRSRGLTEAFF.

The V and J genes are TRBV5-6 and TRBJ1-2, with 7 bases identical to TRBD1. V dropped 4 bases and J dropped 4; count of bases not matched to a gene: 7. Germline CDR1 and CDR2: SGHDT and YYEEEE. The CDR3 has 14 amino acids. CDR3 sequence reads: CASSMTGLGYGYTF. In DNA form, the CDR3 reads TGTGCCAGCAGCATGACAGGGCTGGGCTATGGCTACACCTTC.

The chain couples TRBV18 to TRBJ2-2, with TRBD1 identical over 9 bases. The V gene's germline CDR1 is KGHSH and CDR2 LQKENI. This CDR3 is 11 amino acids long. V dropped 3 bases and J dropped 13; count of bases not matched to a gene: 0. CDR3 sequence: CASSPDRGLFF. CDR3 sequence (DNA): TGTGCCAGCTCACCGGACAGGGGGCTGTTTTTT.

The chain carries TRBV19 and TRBJ2-1; TRBD2 agrees at 11 bases. The ends lost 3 bases at V and 6 bases at J; junction bases unmatched: 7. The CDR3 sequence is 16 residues long. Germline V gives CDR1 LNHDA, CDR2 SQIVND (reference sequence). DNA for the CDR3: TGTGCCAGTAGTATCTATCTAGCGGGAGGCTCCAATGAGCAGTTCTTC. Translated: CASSIYLAGGSNEQFF.

A single count supports this clone. This sequence joins TRBV18 and TRBJ2-7; 8 nucleotides align to TRBD1. Per germline, CDR1 KGHSH and CDR2 LQKENI. The CDR3 is 15 amino acids. V trimming: 5 bases; J trimming: 1 base; junction bases outside the gene matches: 7. The CDR3 loop is CASSEGTGGSYEQYF. DNA for the CDR3: TGTGCCAGCTCAGAGGGGACAGGAGGGTCCTACGAGCAGTACTTC.

The chain links TRBV19 to TRBJ2-3; the match to TRBD2 covers 8 bases. CDR3 length: 16 amino acids. After removal of 4 bases from V and 6 bases from J, the junction contained 12 bases not matched to a gene. Germline V CDR1 and CDR2: LNHDA, SQIVND (reference sequence). CDR3 bases: TGTGCCAGTAGTACCGTCCGGGGGGGCGGTAGGGATACGCAGTATTTT. It is translated as CASSTVRGGGRDTQYF.

This chain uses TRBV9 with TRBJ1-1; D gene uncertain. CDR3 length equals 13 residues. Germline V gene sequence: CDR1 SGDLS, CDR2 YYNGEE. V lost 4 bases, J lost 0 bases, and 7 bases lay in between. DNA for the CDR3: TGTGCCAGCAGCCCATTTCTGAACACTGAAGCTTTCTTT. It yields the protein CASSPFLNTEAFF.

CDR3 nucleotides: TGTGCCAGCACCCCGGACGGGGCCTACGAGCAGTACTTC. Amino acids: CASTPDGAYEQYF. The gene calls are TRBV12-3 or TRBV12-4 and TRBJ2-7; tentative D call: TRBD2 (5 bases). The CDR3 is 13 residues long. The germline V and J ends were trimmed by 7 bases and 2 bases, with 12 bases remaining between them.

J is TRBJ1-1 and V is TRBV21-1. TRBV21-1 is given as a pseudogene. CDR3 length: 17 residues. CDR3: CASSKGRRIGVNTEAFF. DNA of the CDR3: TGTGCCAGCAGCAAAGGTAGGAGAATAGGCGTGAACACTGAAGCTTTCTTT.

The gene calls are TRBV5-4 and TRBJ2-7; TRBD1 agrees at 12 bases. The CDR3 runs 15 residues. CDR1 and CDR2 from the germline V gene are SGHNT and YYREEE (reference sequence). V dropped 4 bases and J dropped 4; count of bases not matched to a gene: 6. CDR3 region: CASSQGTGGLYEQYF. Here the CDR3 DNA reads TGTGCCAGCAGCCAAGGGACAGGGGGCCTATACGAGCAGTACTTC.

The rearrangement links TRBV7-9 to TRBJ1-5; D is unresolved. This CDR3 contains 13 residues. Germline V lookup: CDR1 SEHNR, CDR2 FQNEAQ (reference sequence). Trimming removed 5 bases from V and 7 bases from J, with 12 bases in between. The CDR3 region is CASSISSSQPQHF. The CDR3 bases are TGTGCCAGCAGCATCAGCAGTAGCCAGCCCCAGCATTTT.

V usage is TRBV7-9 and J usage is TRBJ2-7, with D tentatively TRBD2 (6 bases). The CDR3 is made up of 19 amino acids. V lost 4 bases, J lost 1 base, and 26 bases lay in between. The V gene's germline CDR1 is SEHNR and CDR2 FQNEAQ (reference sequence). DNA of the CDR3: TGTGCCAGCAGCTCGGCGGTGGGGTGGCCGCCCGGGGGTTCCTACGAGCAGTACTTC. Its translation: CASSSAVGWPPGGSYEQYF.

The chain joins TRBV7-9 to TRBJ2-1; maybe TRBD1 (6 bases). V lost 5 bases to trimming and J lost 4 bases, with 9 bases between them. CDR1 is SEHNR and CDR2 is FQNEAQ in the germline V gene (reference sequence). CDR3 size: 13 residues. CDR3 region: CASSPTGYNEQFF. The CDR3 nucleotides are TGTGCCAGCAGCCCCACAGGGTACAATGAGCAGTTCTTC.

The gene calls are TRBV5-4 and TRBJ1-1; D perhaps matches TRBD1 (6 bases). From germline, CDR1 is SGHNT and CDR2 YYREEE (reference sequence). The CDR3 length is 14 residues. The V and J ends lost 6 bases and 11 bases respectively, with 23 bases between them. The CDR3 here is CASNIPGQPSGAFF. For the CDR3, the DNA is TGTGCCAGCAACATTCCCGGACAGCCATCGGGGGCTTTCTTT.

The chain employs TRBV28 and TRBJ1-4; TRBD1 matches 7 bases. The CDR3 is made up of 13 amino acids. Germline CDR1 is MDHEN and CDR2 is SYDVKM. The trim removed 5 bases at V and 14 bases at J, leaving 11 bases unmatched. CDR3 coding DNA: TGTGCCAGCAGTGGAACGACAGGGACGGATCTGTTTTTT. This translates into CASSGTTGTDLFF.

J is TRBJ2-1 and V is TRBV7-2; the match to TRBD2 covers 7 bases. The CDR3 consists of 14 residues. With V trimmed by 8 bases and J by 9 bases, 13 bases remained unmatched. Germline V gene data show CDR1 as SGHTA and CDR2 as FQGNSA. The chain's CDR3 is CASGEGGNRGEQFF. DNA for the CDR3: TGTGCCAGCGGTGAGGGAGGGAACCGGGGTGAGCAGTTCTTC.